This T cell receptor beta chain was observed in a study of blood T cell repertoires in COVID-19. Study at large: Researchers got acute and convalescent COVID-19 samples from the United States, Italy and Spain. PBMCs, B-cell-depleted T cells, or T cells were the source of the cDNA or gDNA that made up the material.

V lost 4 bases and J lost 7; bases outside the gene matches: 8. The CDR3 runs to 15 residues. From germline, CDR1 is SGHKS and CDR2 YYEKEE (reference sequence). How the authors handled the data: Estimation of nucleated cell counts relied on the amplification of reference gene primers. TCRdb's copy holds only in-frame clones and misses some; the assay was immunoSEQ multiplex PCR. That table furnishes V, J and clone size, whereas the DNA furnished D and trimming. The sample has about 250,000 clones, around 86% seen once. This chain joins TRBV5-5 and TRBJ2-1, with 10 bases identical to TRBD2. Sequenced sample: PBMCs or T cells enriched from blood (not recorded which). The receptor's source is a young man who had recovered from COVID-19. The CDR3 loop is CASSPAGGPFNEQFF. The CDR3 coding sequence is TGTGCCAGCAGCCCAGCGGGAGGGCCATTTAATGAGCAGTTCTTC.